Shown below are 19 T cell receptor beta chains from a single sample sequenced in a study of OX40 agonist ivuxolimab in advanced cancers. Here immunoSEQ multiplex PCR was the method, and the copy in TCRdb shows in-frame clones only, minus some. Found here are about 92,000 clones, under 90% of them singletons; the top ten hold 5.8%. The material sequenced was CD4+ or CD8+ T cells sorted from blood, taken in a trial of the OX40 agonist ivuxolimab. The origin of the receptors is an adult with an advanced solid tumor such as melanoma, head and neck, liver or kidney cancer.

This chain connects TRBV2 to TRBJ1-4; D not certain. Trimming left V 6 bases short and J 3 bases short, with 5 bases between. The CDR3 runs to 12 residues. CDR1 SNHLY and CDR2 FYNNEI come from the germline V gene. CDR3 sequence reads: CASRRANEKLFF. In nucleotides, the CDR3 is TGTGCCAGCAGAAGGGCTAATGAAAAACTGTTTTTT.

This clone occurred once. The chain joins TRBV12-5 to TRBJ1-2; D might be TRBD1 (5 bases). The V gene lost 0 bases and the J gene lost 3 bases, with 29 bases spanning the gap. This CDR3 comprises 21 residues. Germline-derived CDR1 and CDR2 are LGHNT and FRNRAP. For the CDR3, the DNA is TGTGCTAGTGGTTTGGTATCCCAATTCCAGGGATTCAGCATAAGTGACTATGGCTACACCTTC. This gives the protein CASGLVSQFQGFSISDYGYTF.

This clone was observed once. V and J are TRBV7-8 and TRBJ2-3; either TRBD1 or TRBD2 may fit D (5 bases each). The CDR3 runs to 17 residues. V shed 2 bases and J shed 2 bases, with 17 bases lying between them. Germline CDR1 SGHVS, CDR2 FQNEAQ. For the CDR3, the DNA is TGTGCCAGCAGCTTACAGTGGACGGGGCGATACACAGATACGCAGTATTTT. This encodes CASSLQWTGRYTDTQYF.

V is TRBV10-3 and J is TRBJ1-4; TRBD1 might be the D (6 bases). Germline CDR1 reads ENHRY; CDR2 reads SYGVKD. V lost 3 bases and J lost 8, with 13 bases in between. The CDR3 contains 14 residues. The CDR3 spells CAISEGGAKEKLFF. The CDR3 bases are TGTGCCATCAGTGAAGGGGGGGCGAAGGAAAAACTGTTTTTT.

This clone occurred a few times. This chain uses TRBV7-6 with TRBJ2-1; TRBD2 might be the D (6 bases). The CDR3 contains 13 residues. Trimming pared 4 bases from V and 9 bases from J, leaving 13 bases between. Looked up from germline, CDR1 is SGHVS and CDR2 is FNYEAQ. For the CDR3, the DNA is TGTGCCAGCAGCTCCTCGGGGGTCAGTGAGCAGTTCTTC. Translating it yields CASSSSGVSEQFF.

The rearrangement uses TRBV21-1 and TRBJ1-1. TRBV21-1 is a documented pseudogene. The CDR3 extends over 18 amino acids. The CDR3 sequence: CASSPRKMKPPRDPEAFF. The DNA for the CDR3 is TGTGCCAGCAGCCCCCGGAAAATGAAACCACCTAGGGATCCTGAAGCTTTCTTT.

The rearrangement uses TRBV27 and TRBJ2-7, with 12 bases fitting TRBD2. With V trimmed by 3 bases and J by 5 bases, 5 bases remained unmatched. CDR1 is MNHEY and CDR2 is SMNVEV in the germline V gene (reference sequence). The CDR3 covers 15 residues. In DNA form, the CDR3 reads TGTGCCAGCAGTTTTCTAGCGGGGGGGGGCCACGAGCAGTACTTC. It is translated as CASSFLAGGGHEQYF.

The gene calls are TRBV30 and TRBJ1-1; 10 bases agree with TRBD1. The J segment lost 10 bases and the V segment lost 3 bases, leaving 5 bases of the junction unmatched. Germline V gives CDR1 GTSNPN, CDR2 SVGIG (reference sequence). The CDR3 consists of 12 residues. The DNA of the CDR3 is TGTGCCTGGAGCACCGGGACAGGGGTAGCTTTCTTT. Protein: CAWSTGTGVAFF.

J is TRBJ1-2 and V is TRBV4-2; a weak D match, TRBD1 (5 bases). V was pared by 1 base and J by 4 bases, with 16 bases between. This CDR3 comprises 16 residues. Germline-derived CDR1 and CDR2 are LGHNA and YNFKEQ. The CDR3 DNA is TGTGCCAGCAGCCAAGCCCGGGACGTATCTAGCTATGGCTACACCTTC. Translating it yields CASSQARDVSSYGYTF.

J is TRBJ1-2 and V is TRBV28; D might be TRBD1 (6 bases). The CDR3 sequence is 14 residues long. Germline CDR1 and CDR2: MDHEN and SYDVKM. V was trimmed by 4 bases and J by 5 bases, leaving 14 bases between them. CDR3 sequence reads: CASSSTGITYGYTF. In DNA form, the CDR3 reads TGTGCCAGCAGTTCAACAGGGATTACTTATGGCTACACCTTC.

J is TRBJ2-1 and V is TRBV5-6; a weak D match, TRBD2 (6 bases). Germline V gene sequence: CDR1 SGHDT, CDR2 YYEEEE. Trimming removed 0 bases from V and 6 bases from J, with 13 bases in between. The length of the CDR3 is 15 residues. The chain's CDR3 is CASSLGILATNEQFF. The CDR3 DNA sequence: TGTGCCAGCAGCTTGGGAATACTAGCAACCAATGAGCAGTTCTTC.

V and J are TRBV6-6 and TRBJ1-4; TRBD1 might be the D (5 bases). The V gene's germline CDR1 is MNHNY and CDR2 SVGAGI (reference sequence). V lost 6 bases, J lost 8 bases, and 16 bases lay in between. The CDR3 sequence is 14 residues long. CDR3 sequence: CASRPIMGEEKLFF. CDR3 bases: TGTGCCAGCAGGCCTATAATGGGGGAGGAAAAACTGTTTTTT.

About this clone itself: The identical CDR3 is also encoded by other nucleotide sequences in the sample. The chain recombines TRBV7-2 with TRBJ1-1; the D gene is possibly TRBD1 (5 bases). The CDR3 has 15 residues. Looked up from germline, CDR1 is SGHTA and CDR2 is FQGNSA. V lost 1 base and J lost 1, with 10 bases in between. CDR3 bases: TGTGCCAGCAGCTTAGATGGTCAGGGGAACACTGAAGCTTTCTTT. Protein product: CASSLDGQGNTEAFF. Looking up the rest from reference TRBV7-2 and TRBJ1-1 gives the full variable domain: GAGVSQSPSNKVTEKGKDVELRCDPISGHTALYWYRQSLGQGLEFLIYFQGNSAPDKSGLPSDRFSAERTGGSVSTLTIQRTQQEDSAVYLCASSLDGQGNTEAFFGQGTRLTVV.

This chain joins TRBV7-2 and TRBJ1-1; 7 bases map to TRBD1. The CDR3 runs to 13 residues. With V trimmed by 8 bases and J by 1 base, 4 bases remained unmatched. From germline, CDR1 is SGHTA and CDR2 FQGNSA. The CDR3 region has the DNA TGTGCCAGCGGATCAGGGGGGAACACTGAAGCTTTCTTT. Translation: CASGSGGNTEAFF.

This clone was observed a single time. CDR3 in DNA: TGTGCCAGCAGTGAGGGACAGGGGAGCACAGATACGCAGTATTTT. Protein: CASSEGQGSTDTQYF. The rearrangement joins TRBV6-1 to TRBJ2-3; 10 nucleotides agree with TRBD1. V gave up 3 bases and J gave up 0 bases; unmatched junction bases: 0. Germline V gene data show CDR1 as MNHNS and CDR2 as SASEGT. This CDR3 comprises 15 residues.

V usage is TRBV11-2 and J usage is TRBJ2-3, with 7 nucleotides matching TRBD2. This CDR3 region has 14 residues. The ends lost 5 bases at V and 3 bases at J; junction bases unmatched: 5. Germline CDR1 and CDR2: SGHAT and FQNNGV. The CDR3 region has the DNA TGTGCCAGCAGCCTTACTAGCGCGACAGATACGCAGTATTTT. Amino acids: CASSLTSATDTQYF.

This chain connects TRBV7-8 to TRBJ2-7; no firm D call. CDR3 length equals 12 residues. Germline CDR1 SGHVS, CDR2 FQNEAQ. Between the trimmed V and J ends, which lost 0 bases and 6 bases, there was a span of 6 bases. CDR3 region: CASSLARSEQYF. The CDR3 DNA reads as TGTGCCAGCAGCTTAGCGCGGAGCGAGCAGTACTTC.

The chain has TRBV20-1 and TRBJ2-1; no clear D. The CDR3 spans 11 residues. Germline values: CDR1 DFQATT, CDR2 SNEGSKA (reference sequence). V lost 4 bases and J 9 bases, leaving 10 bases between the germline ends. The CDR3 DNA reads as TGCAGTGCTACCCCCCAAGGTGAGCAGTTCTTC. This encodes CSATPQGEQFF.

The rearrangement uses TRBV9 and TRBJ2-2; D possibly corresponds to TRBD1 (5 bases). Trimming took 0 bases from V and 0 from J, leaving 12 bases between them. The germline CDR1 and CDR2 sequences are SGDLS and YYNGEE. This CDR3 is built from 17 residues. The CDR3 spells CASSVDEARANTGELFF. CDR3 DNA sequence: TGTGCCAGCAGCGTAGACGAGGCCAGGGCGAACACCGGGGAGCTGTTTTTT.